This TCR beta chain was found in a study of blood T cell repertoires in COVID-19. Study overall: Acute-phase and convalescent COVID-19 samples originated in the United States, Italy and Spain. In each case, the material was cDNA or gDNA derived from T cells, B-cell-depleted T cells, or PBMCs.

The length of the CDR3 is 18 residues. The V segment lost 3 bases and the J segment 2 bases; nucleotides outside the gene matches: 4. In germline, CDR1 is MGHRA, CDR2 YSYEKL. As originally analysed: Amplification of reference gene primers was used by the study to estimate nucleated cell counts. Libraries were prepared by immunoSEQ multiplex PCR; TCRdb keeps only in-frame clonotypes and omits some of them. V and J calls and clone size are those listed in that table; D and trimming were worked out from the DNA. The sample lists tens of thousands of clones, around nine tenths occurring once. The TCR was taken from a woman aged 70-85 years with acute or convalescent COVID-19. Sequencing was done on a sample of peripheral blood. V and J are TRBV4-1 and TRBJ2-6, with 13 bases aligning to TRBD2. The CDR3 region has the DNA TGCGCCAGCAGCCAGGGACTAGCGGGGAGCGCTGGGGCCAACGTCCTGACTTTC. Translated: CASSQGLAGSAGANVLTF.